The TCR beta chain described here comes from a study of identical twins. Addition of a universal primer site occurred through template switching, and cDNA carried unique molecular identifiers. TCRdb ran MiXCR on the 5' RACE reads and lists one entry per CDR3 protein. Here the sample spans over 200,000 distinct CDR3 sequences, 10% to 13% being singletons. Each donor (without exception) was a healthy Caucasian. Study conclusions and caveats: Out-of-frame TCR alpha sharing observed in monozygotic twins exceeded model estimates. High-abundance cord blood beta clonotypes had fewer insertions; memory repertoires showed none.

This CDR3 comprises 15 residues. The J segment lost 3 bases and the V segment lost 3 bases, leaving 6 bases of the junction unmatched. Germline V gene data show CDR1 as LGHNA and CDR2 as YNFKEQ. At least ten counts were recorded for this clonotype. Antigen: not known. Sequenced material: memory T cells sorted from blood. The receptor comes from a man aged 50 to 59 in good health. J is TRBJ2-7 and V is TRBV4-2; the match to TRBD2 covers 9 bases. The CDR3 DNA is TGTGCCAGCAGCCAGTCTAGCGGGGTGAACTACGAGCAGTACTTC. It yields the protein CASSQSSGVNYEQYF.